This T cell receptor (beta chain) was recorded in a study of blood T cell repertoires in COVID-19. Across the whole study: T cells, B-cell-depleted T cells, or PBMCs provided the cDNA or gDNA that served as material.

Profiled with immunoSEQ multiplex PCR; TCRdb holds only in-frame clones, not every one. The sample consists of about 240,000 clones, about 82% of them appearing once. V lost 4 bases, J lost 0 bases, and 11 bases lay in between. The length of the CDR3 is 14 residues. Germline V CDR1 and CDR2: SGHRS, YFSETQ. The chain recombines TRBV5-1 with TRBJ2-7, with TRBD1 as a possible D gene (7 bases). This clonotype originated in a man aged 45-65 years with COVID-19, enrolled during active disease. The sample was peripheral blood. The CDR3 DNA reads TGCGCCAGCAGCGCGCAGGGGGGCTCCTACGAGCAGTACTTC. It translates to CASSAQGGSYEQYF.